This passage covers 23 T cell receptor beta chains from one sample sequenced in a study of T-cell memory formation after mild COVID-19. MiXCR, applied by TCRdb to the 5' RACE reads, yields one record per CDR3 protein. Here the sample spans under 450,000 distinct CDR3 sequences, more than 20% being singletons. The sequencing sample was made of PBMCs or a T cell subset sorted from them (not recorded which). These receptors were collected from an adult woman who had mild COVID-19 (a few samples of this study predate the infection). Cell type and time point are not known.

In this sample, this clonotype turned up a few times. The genes are TRBV18 and TRBJ2-2, with D tentatively TRBD2 (5 bases). With 3 bases removed from V and 2 bases from J, the gap between germline ends came to 7 bases. Germline loops: CDR1 KGHSH, CDR2 LQKENI. This CDR3 region has 14 residues. The chain's CDR3 is CASSPDYNTGELFF. The CDR3 nucleotides are TGTGCCAGCTCACCTGACTACAACACCGGGGAGCTGTTTTTT.

V usage is TRBV7-3 and J usage is TRBJ2-3; tentative D call: TRBD2 (6 bases). V lost 4 bases and J 0 bases, leaving 8 bases between the germline ends. CDR1 is SGHTA and CDR2 is FQGTGA in the germline V gene. The CDR3 sequence is 14 residues long. CDR3 loop: CASSWGTSTDTQYF. The CDR3 region has the DNA TGTGCCAGCAGCTGGGGGACTAGCACAGATACGCAGTATTTT.

Only a few counts were recorded for this clonotype. The chain couples TRBV7-3 to TRBJ2-4, with a possible D match to TRBD1 (5 bases). Between the trimmed V and J ends, which lost 0 bases and 7 bases, there was a span of 7 bases. Per the germline V gene, CDR1 is SGHTA and CDR2 is FQGTGA. CDR3 length: 13 residues. This CDR3 is CASSLTTANIQYF. The CDR3 DNA is TGTGCCAGCAGCTTAACGACAGCGAACATTCAGTACTTC. The variable domain in full, completed from reference TRBV7-3 and TRBJ2-4, reads GAGVSQTPSNKVTEKGKYVELRCDPISGHTALYWYRQSLGQGPEFLIYFQGTGAADDSGLPNDRFFAVRPEGSVSTLKIQRTERGDSAVYLCASSLTTANIQYFGAGTRLSVL.

This clonotype has more than one count but fewer than ten. The V call is TRBV2, the J call TRBJ2-7; 7 bases are a match to TRBD2. V dropped 6 bases and J dropped 2; count of bases not matched to a gene: 7. This CDR3 region has 14 residues. CDR1 is SNHLY and CDR2 is FYNNEI in the germline V gene. CDR3 protein: CASRDYTSAYEQYF. In nucleotides, the CDR3 is TGTGCCAGCAGGGACTATACTAGCGCCTACGAGCAGTACTTC.

This rearrangement joins TRBV7-9 to TRBJ2-7; possible D gene TRBD1, 6 bases. Germline CDR1 and CDR2: SEHNR and FQNEAQ (reference sequence). V was clipped by 3 bases and J by 3 bases, with 12 bases between them. The CDR3 runs 14 residues. The CDR3 region has the DNA TGTGCCAGCAGCTTTTCCAACAGGGACTACGAGCAGTACTTC. Protein product: CASSFSNRDYEQYF.

This clonotype appeared a few times. This chain uses TRBV5-1 with TRBJ1-2; 7 bases are a match to TRBD1. V lost 4 bases and J lost 8; bases outside the gene matches: 20. The germline gives CDR1 SGHRS, CDR2 YFSETQ. This CDR3 is built from 17 residues. The CDR3 bases are TGCGCCAGCAGCCCCGCAACCGGGACAGCCGCGGGTTGGGGCTACACCTTC. Its translation: CASSPATGTAAGWGYTF.

This clonotype was seen a few times. The chain is built from TRBV5-6 and TRBJ2-7, with D uncertain. Germline loops: CDR1 SGHDT, CDR2 YYEEEE. The CDR3 is 15 amino acids. The V and J ends lost 1 base and 6 bases respectively, with 17 bases between them. The CDR3 bases are TGTGCCAGCAGCTTGTATAGGCGCCTCACGGGCGAGCAGTACTTC. Protein product: CASSLYRRLTGEQYF.

The chain is built from TRBV20-1 and TRBJ2-3; D is undetermined. CDR1 and CDR2 from the germline V gene are DFQATT and SNEGSKA (reference sequence). V shed 1 base and J shed 1 base, with 3 bases lying between them. The CDR3 spans 12 residues. The CDR3 region is CSARGGTDTQYF. CDR3 nucleotides: TGCAGTGCTAGAGGAGGCACAGATACGCAGTATTTT.

The J gene is TRBJ1-1, the V gene TRBV24-1; 7 bases line up with TRBD1. Unmatched junction bases numbered 3, after V lost 6 bases and J lost 3 bases. Germline V gene sequence: CDR1 KGHDR, CDR2 SFDVKD. The CDR3 is 13 residues long. The CDR3 DNA reads TGTGCCACCAGTACCAGGGGGGACACTGAAGCTTTCTTT. Encoded protein: CATSTRGDTEAFF.

The chain employs TRBV7-2 and TRBJ2-1; TRBD2 matches 11 bases. This CDR3 contains 15 residues. V lost 4 bases to trimming and J lost 7 bases; unmatched junction nucleotides: 6. In germline, CDR1 is SGHTA, CDR2 FQGNSA. The CDR3 DNA follows: TGTGCCAGCAGCTCGGTAGCGGGGGGGTGGAATGAGCAGTTCTTC. It translates to CASSSVAGGWNEQFF.

J is TRBJ1-3 and V is TRBV10-3; 8 bases are a match to TRBD1. This CDR3 has 14 amino acids. The ends lost 9 bases at V and 4 bases at J; junction bases unmatched: 8. Germline loops: CDR1 ENHRY, CDR2 SYGVKD. The CDR3 here is CAIRTGTEGNTIYF. The CDR3 coding sequence is TGTGCCATTCGGACAGGGACGGAGGGAAACACCATATATTTT.

The sample holds many counts of this clonotype. The chain carries TRBV7-3 and TRBJ2-2; the D is unclear. This CDR3 spans 13 amino acids. Per germline, CDR1 SGHTA and CDR2 FQGTGA. V gave up 3 bases and J gave up 4 bases, with 6 bases separating them. The CDR3 DNA reads TGTGCCAGCAGCTTCCAAACCACCGGGGAGCTGTTTTTT. Its translation is CASSFQTTGELFF.

CDR3 loop: CASSLQGLGQETQYF. The CDR3 nucleotides read TGTGCCAGCAGCTTACAGGGGTTAGGCCAAGAGACCCAGTACTTC. The V call is TRBV5-6, the J call TRBJ2-5, with TRBD1 identical over 7 bases. CDR1 and CDR2 from the germline V gene are SGHDT and YYEEEE. The length of the CDR3 is 15 residues. The ends lost 2 bases at V and 1 base at J; junction bases unmatched: 5.

The chain uses TRBV11-3 and TRBJ1-6; D is ambiguous. The CDR3 spans 16 residues. The germline V gene encodes CDR1 SGHNT and CDR2 YENEEA. Deletions cut 1 base from V and 9 bases from J, with 16 bases between. The CDR3 is CASSLARRGGSSPLHF. In nucleotides, the CDR3 is TGTGCCAGCAGCTTAGCCCGGCGGGGAGGCAGTTCACCCCTCCACTTT. Using reference TRBV11-3 and TRBJ1-6 for the parts outside the CDR3, the full variable domain is EAGVVQSPRYKIIEKKQPVAFWCNPISGHNTLYWYLQNLGQGPELLIRYENEEAVDDSQLPKDRFSAERLKGVDSTLKIQPAELGDSAVYLCASSLARRGGSSPLHFGNGTRLTVT.

In this sample, this clonotype turned up a few times. This rearrangement joins TRBV20-1 to TRBJ1-5; D gene ambiguous. The V gene's germline CDR1 is DFQATT and CDR2 SNEGSKA (reference sequence). The CDR3 extends over 10 amino acids. Trimming took 3 bases from V and 16 from J, leaving 13 bases between them. The DNA of the CDR3 is TGCAGTGCTAGTGGATCCGGGGTTCATTTT. It codes for CSASGSGVHF.

The chain employs TRBV7-2 and TRBJ2-1; D is unclear. V was shortened by 1 base and J by 0 bases, with 7 bases between the two germline ends. The CDR3 is made up of 15 amino acids. CDR1 is SGHTA, CDR2 FQGNSA, per germline. The DNA of the CDR3 is TGTGCCAGCAGCTTAGAGTGGTACTCCTACAATGAGCAGTTCTTC. This encodes CASSLEWYSYNEQFF.

This clonotype has a count of ten or more. J is TRBJ2-3 and V is TRBV7-3; D gene ambiguous. This CDR3 has 15 amino acids. The V gene lost 2 bases and the J gene lost 0 bases, with 9 bases spanning the gap. Germline V gene sequence: CDR1 SGHTA, CDR2 FQGTGA. CDR3 protein: CASSLGRASTDTQYF. The DNA for the CDR3 is TGTGCCAGCAGCTTAGGAAGGGCTAGCACAGATACGCAGTATTTT.

This sequence joins TRBV9 and TRBJ2-5; the match to TRBD1 covers 7 bases. With V trimmed by 1 base and J by 4 bases, 7 bases remained unmatched. Germline V gene data show CDR1 as SGDLS and CDR2 as YYNGEE. The CDR3 is 15 residues long. CDR3 loop: CASSVQGVSGETQYF. The DNA of the CDR3 is TGTGCCAGCAGCGTACAGGGGGTGAGTGGAGAGACCCAGTACTTC.

CDR3 region: CASSLAGVEQFF. In nucleotides, the CDR3 is TGTGCCAGCAGCTTAGCAGGGGTTGAGCAGTTCTTC. This chain uses TRBV7-9 with TRBJ2-1; perhaps TRBD1 as D (5 bases). The ends were cut back, 0 bases at V and 9 bases at J, with 6 bases in the middle. Germline V gene lookup returns CDR1 SEHNR and CDR2 FQNEAQ (reference sequence). This CDR3 has 12 residues. Based on the CDR3 plus reference TRBV7-9 and TRBJ2-1, the full variable domain is DTGVSQNPRHKITKRGQNVTFRCDPISEHNRLYWYRQTLGQGPEFLTYFQNEAQLEKSRLLSDRFSAERPKGSFSTLEIQRTEQGDSAMYLCASSLAGVEQFFGPGTRLTVL.

This chain joins TRBV7-9 and TRBJ2-2; TRBD2 might be the D (6 bases). Germline CDR1 SEHNR, CDR2 FQNEAQ (reference sequence). The CDR3 is made up of 16 amino acids. Deletions cut 7 bases from V and 3 bases from J, with 18 bases between. The CDR3 loop reads CASKPELDYHTGELFF. In DNA, the CDR3 is TGTGCCAGCAAGCCCGAACTGGACTACCACACCGGGGAGCTGTTTTTT.

The chain combines TRBV20-1 with TRBJ2-7; maybe TRBD2 (5 bases). V was shortened by 3 bases and J by 2 bases, with 11 bases between the two germline ends. Germline CDR1 reads DFQATT; CDR2 reads SNEGSKA (reference sequence). This CDR3 is 13 amino acids long. The chain's CDR3 is CSASGSETYEQYF. The CDR3 coding sequence is TGCAGTGCTAGTGGTAGCGAAACCTACGAGCAGTACTTC.

This rearrangement joins TRBV5-4 to TRBJ2-5; D gene uncertain. CDR1 SGHNT and CDR2 YYREEE come from the germline V gene (reference sequence). This CDR3 has 13 residues. V was clipped by 5 bases and J by 0 bases, with 8 bases between them. CDR3 coding DNA: TGTGCCAGCAGTCGCCAGGACCAAGAGACCCAGTACTTC. This sequence encodes CASSRQDQETQYF.

This clonotype was observed a few times. One end of the junction is discordant with germline, which a read error may explain. This chain's CDR3 is CASSIEGLSNNEQFF. DNA for the CDR3: TGTGCCAGCAGCATAGAGGGACTTAGCAACAATGAGCAGTTCTTC. The chain is built from TRBV11-2 and TRBJ2-1, with D possibly being TRBD2 (6 bases). Germline V gene sequence: CDR1 SGHAT, CDR2 FQNNGV. This CDR3 region has 15 residues.